These 21 T cell receptor beta chains came from one sample sequenced in a study of CD8+CD57+ T cells in acquired aplastic anemia. Genomic DNA, serving as template, underwent TCR beta VDJ and CDR3 profiling. MiXCR, run by TCRdb on the reads, gives a single entry per CDR3 protein. The data contain about 98,000 distinct CDR3 sequences, approximately 73% of them singletons. Sequencing involved patients with CD8+CD57+ cell expansion previously shown by flow cytometry. The sequenced sample was sorted CD4+, CD8+, or CD8+CD57+ T cells (not recorded which) from PBMCs. The receptors come from a human donor with aplastic anemia.

The CDR3 DNA sequence: TGCAGTGCAAGCGACCGACGCTACACCTTC. Translating gives CSASDRRYTF. The chain carries TRBV20-1 and TRBJ1-2; no definite D call. This CDR3 is 10 amino acids long. The ends were cut back, 6 bases at V and 9 bases at J, with 11 bases in the middle. Germline V gene sequence: CDR1 DFQATT, CDR2 SNEGSKA (reference sequence).

The rearrangement uses TRBV7-9 and TRBJ2-7; maybe TRBD1 (6 bases). Germline V gives CDR1 SEHNR, CDR2 FQNEAQ (reference sequence). The CDR3 covers 15 residues. V shed 3 bases and J shed 2 bases, with 14 bases lying between them. The CDR3 DNA reads TGTGCCAGCAGCTTGGGGACAAGGGGACCCTACGAGCAGTACTTC. This codes for CASSLGTRGPYEQYF.

The V gene is TRBV20-1, the J gene TRBJ2-6, with 7 nucleotides matching TRBD1. The V and J ends lost 5 bases and 0 bases, in that order; junction bases with no gene match: 10. CDR1 and CDR2 (germline): DFQATT, SNEGSKA (reference sequence). The CDR3 length is 17 residues. The CDR3 loop is CSADPGQFSSGANVLTF. The CDR3 bases are TGCAGTGCTGATCCGGGACAGTTTAGCTCTGGGGCCAACGTCCTGACTTTC.

The rearrangement uses TRBV7-6 and TRBJ2-7, with D perhaps matching TRBD1 (6 bases). Germline-derived CDR1 and CDR2 are SGHVS and FNYEAQ. This CDR3 is 13 amino acids long. The V gene lost 5 bases and the J gene lost 2 bases, with 10 bases spanning the gap. CDR3 sequence reads: CASSRGYPYEQYF. The DNA of the CDR3 is TGTGCCAGCAGCAGGGGGTACCCCTACGAGCAGTACTTC. The full variable domain, with the rest looked up from reference TRBV7-6 and TRBJ2-7, is GAGVSQSPRYKVTKRGQDVALRCDPISGHVSLYWYRQALGQGPEFLTYFNYEAQQDKSGLPNDRFSAERPEGSISTLTIQRTEQRDSAMYRCASSRGYPYEQYFGPGTRLTVT.

This clonotype was seen only a few times. The gene calls are TRBV19 and TRBJ1-6; 9 nucleotides line up with TRBD1. With 1 base clipped from V and 9 bases from J, the junction kept 4 bases outside the gene matches. This CDR3 has 15 amino acids. The germline gives CDR1 LNHDA, CDR2 SQIVND (reference sequence). CDR3 region: CASSIGQGVGSPLHF. The CDR3 nucleotides are TGTGCCAGTAGTATAGGACAGGGGGTTGGTTCACCCCTCCACTTT.

The gene calls are TRBV25-1 and TRBJ1-1, with 8 bases identical to TRBD1. The V gene's germline CDR1 is MGHDK and CDR2 SYGVNS. V shed 7 bases, J shed 3 bases, and the junction held 1 base outside the gene matches. CDR3 length: 12 amino acids. The CDR3 here is CASTRGHTEAFF. CDR3 coding DNA: TGTGCCAGCACCAGGGGGCACACTGAAGCTTTCTTT. Full variable domain (outside the CDR3, taken from reference TRBV25-1 and TRBJ1-1): EADIYQTPRYLVIGTGKKITLECSQTMGHDKMYWYQQDPGMELHLIHYSYGVNSTEKGDLSSESTVSRIRTEHFPLTLESARPSHTSQYLCASTRGHTEAFFGQGTRLTVV.

CDR3 bases: TGTGCCAGCAGCTCGACAGCCTCGGGTTCACCCCTCCACTTT. Its translation: CASSSTASGSPLHF. This sequence joins TRBV7-3 and TRBJ1-6; D might be TRBD1 (5 bases). The CDR3 spans 14 residues. Per germline, CDR1 SGHTA and CDR2 FQGTGA. V lost 4 bases and J lost 9, with 13 bases in between.

Remarks on this clonotype: The junction does not match germline at one end; this may be a read error. CDR3 nucleotide sequence: TGTGCAACCAAAGCTAGCGGGAGGGCCTACAATGAGCAGTTCTTC. This gives the protein CATKASGRAYNEQFF. The chain joins TRBV24-1 to TRBJ2-1; 12 bases agree with TRBD2. Germline lookup yields CDR1 KGHDR and CDR2 SFDVKD. The CDR3 sequence is 15 residues long.

This clonotype ranks as medium-sized. V is TRBV7-9 and J is TRBJ2-1; D is possibly TRBD2 (6 bases). Germline loops: CDR1 SEHNR, CDR2 FQNEAQ (reference sequence). The germline V and J ends were trimmed by 5 bases and 7 bases, with 24 bases remaining between them. The CDR3 length is 17 residues. The CDR3: CASSPRGAGKIWNEQFF. The CDR3 DNA is TGTGCCAGCAGCCCGCGTGGAGCGGGCAAAATATGGAATGAGCAGTTCTTC.

V and J are TRBV10-1 and TRBJ2-5; 9 nucleotides match TRBD1. Looked up from germline, CDR1 is WNHNN and CDR2 is SYGVQD (reference sequence). The junction had 8 bases not matched to a gene; V was cut back by 9 bases and J by 3 bases. There are 14 residues in the CDR3. The DNA of the CDR3 is TGCGCCAGAGGGGGTGGGGACAGGGAAGAGACCCAGTACTTC. Translated: CARGGGDREETQYF.

The chain links TRBV24-1 to TRBJ1-5, with TRBD1 as a possible D gene (6 bases). V shed 4 bases and J shed 6 bases, with 18 bases lying between them. Germline CDR1 KGHDR, CDR2 SFDVKD. This CDR3 has 16 amino acids. CDR3 residues: CATSEGVGGRGQPQHF. The CDR3 coding sequence is TGTGCCACCAGTGAGGGGGTAGGGGGACGGGGTCAGCCCCAGCATTTT.

The J gene is TRBJ1-4, the V gene TRBV29-1; no reliable D call. The V end lost 6 bases, the J end lost 0 bases, and 17 bases lay between the germline ends. CDR3 size: 16 residues. The germline V gene encodes CDR1 SQVTM and CDR2 ANQGSEA. CDR3 sequence reads: CSVPQVKTATNEKLFF. The CDR3 DNA reads TGCAGCGTACCTCAGGTTAAGACCGCAACTAATGAAAAACTGTTTTTT. Full variable domain (missing parts from reference TRBV29-1 and TRBJ1-4): SAVISQKPSRDICQRGTSLTIQCQVDSQVTMMFWYRQQPGQSLTLIATANQGSEATYESGFVIDKFPISRPNLTFSTLTVSNMSPEDSSIYLCSVPQVKTATNEKLFFGSGTQLSVL.

The V gene is TRBV9, the J gene TRBJ2-5; 12 bases match TRBD1. Germline CDR1 reads SGDLS; CDR2 reads YYNGEE. This CDR3 has 17 amino acids. Trimming removed 3 bases from V and 0 bases from J; junction bases left unmatched: 6. The CDR3 loop reads CASSARGTGGDQETQYF. As DNA, the CDR3 is TGTGCCAGCAGCGCTAGAGGGACAGGGGGCGACCAAGAGACCCAGTACTTC.

The rearrangement links TRBV2 to TRBJ2-7; D gene unclear. The germline V and J ends were trimmed by 7 bases and 5 bases, with 12 bases remaining between them. CDR3 length equals 12 residues. The germline gives CDR1 SNHLY, CDR2 FYNNEI. The CDR3 bases are TGTGCCAGCACGGGTTTAGTCCACGAGCAGTACTTC. Its translation is CASTGLVHEQYF.

The chain links TRBV9 to TRBJ2-3, with TRBD2 identical over 9 bases. The CDR3 is 18 amino acids. Trimming cost V 0 bases and J 2 bases; bases outside gene matches: 10. Germline CDR1 SGDLS, CDR2 YYNGEE. The CDR3 protein is CASSVDPHPSGTTDTQYF. For the CDR3, the DNA is TGTGCCAGCAGCGTAGATCCCCACCCTAGCGGGACCACAGATACGCAGTATTTT.

The chain combines TRBV7-2 with TRBJ2-2; D unresolved. Germline CDR1 SGHTA, CDR2 FQGNSA. The CDR3 consists of 12 residues. V was pared by 3 bases and J by 6 bases, with 5 bases between. The CDR3 region has the DNA TGTGCCAGCAGCTTCATTGCCGGGGAGCTGTTTTTT. Amino acids: CASSFIAGELFF.

The gene calls are TRBV29-1 and TRBJ2-3; D possibly matches TRBD1 or TRBD2 (6 bases each). V lost 7 bases, J lost 4 bases, and 21 bases lay in between. This CDR3 contains 15 residues. Per germline, CDR1 SQVTM and CDR2 ANQGSEA. DNA for the CDR3: TGCAGCGCATCATATGGTGGGGGGCCTTCAGATACGCAGTATTTT. This translates into CSASYGGGPSDTQYF.

The J gene is TRBJ2-1, the V gene TRBV20-1; 7 bases agree with TRBD2. V lost 1 base, J lost 8 bases, and 14 bases stayed unmatched. The CDR3 runs 16 residues. Germline lookup yields CDR1 DFQATT and CDR2 SNEGSKA (reference sequence). The CDR3 loop is CSARVTAVSGGDEQFF. The CDR3 DNA follows: TGCAGTGCTAGAGTAACAGCCGTCAGTGGGGGGGATGAGCAGTTCTTC.

The chain has TRBV20-1 and TRBJ2-5, with D possibly TRBD2 on 6 matching bases. Germline V gene sequence: CDR1 DFQATT, CDR2 SNEGSKA (reference sequence). The CDR3 covers 15 residues. V shed 5 bases and J shed 2 bases, with 18 bases lying between them. The CDR3: CSAPHVTSRQETQYF. For the CDR3, the DNA is TGCAGTGCTCCGCATGTCACTAGCAGGCAAGAGACCCAGTACTTC.

This clonotype was seen a handful of times. The chain is built from TRBV25-1 and TRBJ1-1; D gene unclear. Looked up from germline, CDR1 is MGHDK and CDR2 is SYGVNS. V lost 9 bases and J 5 bases, leaving 19 bases between the germline ends. The CDR3 has 14 residues. CDR3: CASKVGLEATEAFF. The CDR3 DNA follows: TGTGCCAGTAAAGTGGGTCTCGAAGCAACTGAAGCTTTCTTT.

The chain has TRBV2 and TRBJ1-2; 11 positions match TRBD1. The CDR3 runs 14 residues. V shed 9 bases and J 4 bases; nucleotides not matched to a gene: 7. The germline V gene has CDR1 SNHLY and CDR2 FYNNEI. CDR3 sequence (DNA): TGTGCCAGTAGGGACAGGGGGTTGTTCTATGGCTACACCTTC. Translation gives CASRDRGLFYGYTF. Together with reference TRBV2 and TRBJ1-2, the CDR3 gives the full variable domain: EPEVTQTPSHQVTQMGQEVILRCVPISNHLYFYWYRQILGQKVEFLVSFYNNEISEKSEIFDDQFSVERPDGSNFTLKIRSTKLEDSAMYFCASRDRGLFYGYTFGSGTRLTVV.